This T cell receptor (beta chain) is drawn from a study of T cells in Graves' hyperthyroidism and ophthalmopathy. The study, taken as a whole, reports: Onset of ophthalmopathy came a median around 6.2 months after the model predicted it. Most thyroid clonotypes expanded above 0.001 were also detected in blood.

Newly diagnosed hyperthyroidism patients aged 18 to 65 years had disease lasting under 2 months. Diagnoses used clinical symptoms, serum thyroxine and TRAb, thyroid ultrasound and orbital computed tomography. The source material, RNA transcripts, was used to amplify TCR beta CDR3 regions. Primed by the HTBI set, a first-round RT-PCR was run on the TCR CDR3. A single record per CDR3 protein comes from TCRdb applying MiXCR to the multiplex PCR reads. The sample lists more than 35,000 distinct CDR3 sequences; 45% to 50% were seen once. The sample holds many counts of this clonotype. Its antigen is not identified. The sequence was obtained from a woman aged 45-60 years with Graves' hyperthyroidism. Sequenced: peripheral blood or thyroid tissue (not recorded which).

CDR3 residues: CASSLSGHPTGELFF. The CDR3 nucleotides read TGTGCCAGCAGCTTATCGGGACACCCCACCGGGGAGCTGTTTTTT. V and J are TRBV7-2 and TRBJ2-2; TRBD1 is a possible D gene (6 bases). The V gene lost 2 bases and the J gene lost 4 bases, with 11 bases spanning the gap. The CDR3 is 15 residues long. Germline V CDR1 and CDR2: SGHTA, FQGNSA.